These 17 T cell receptor beta chains were sequenced from one sample in a study of identical twins. TCRdb fed the 5' RACE reads into MiXCR, producing one record per CDR3 protein. Of hundreds of thousands of distinct CDR3 sequences detected, around 8.3% appear once; the ten largest clones hold about 0.98%. The same specimen was also included in a second study, on yellow fever vaccine responses in identical twins.

Sequenced material: PBMCs. Receptors were obtained from a woman younger than 35 in good health.

This clonotype was found many times. The chain recombines TRBV2 with TRBJ2-1; TRBD1 matches 8 bases. Per the germline V gene, CDR1 is SNHLY and CDR2 is FYNNEI. V trimming: 4 bases; J trimming: 0 bases; junction bases outside the gene matches: 2. The CDR3 runs 15 residues. For the CDR3, the DNA is TGTGCCAGCAGTGGAGGACAGGGCTCCTACAATGAGCAGTTCTTC. Translated, it gives CASSGGQGSYNEQFF.

This clonotype has at least ten counts. The chain combines TRBV20-1 with TRBJ2-7; 9 bases fit TRBD1. Germline lookup yields CDR1 DFQATT and CDR2 SNEGSKA (reference sequence). The CDR3 runs 13 residues. V shed 5 bases, J shed 3 bases, and the junction held 5 bases outside the gene matches. The CDR3 DNA follows: TGCAGTGCTCCTGGGACAGGGTTCTACGAGCAGTACTTC. Residues: CSAPGTGFYEQYF.

The chain recombines TRBV7-9 with TRBJ2-7; 11 bases are a match to TRBD2. Trimming cost V 1 base and J 6 bases; bases outside gene matches: 5. The V gene's germline CDR1 is SEHNR and CDR2 FQNEAQ (reference sequence). There are 15 residues in the CDR3. The CDR3 spells CASSLELAGVSEQYF. The CDR3 coding sequence is TGTGCCAGCAGCTTAGAACTAGCGGGAGTAAGCGAGCAGTACTTC. Supplemented by reference TRBV7-9 and TRBJ2-7, the full variable domain reads DTGVSQNPRHKITKRGQNVTFRCDPISEHNRLYWYRQTLGQGPEFLTYFQNEAQLEKSRLLSDRFSAERPKGSFSTLEIQRTEQGDSAMYLCASSLELAGVSEQYFGPGTRLTVT.

The genes are TRBV4-1 and TRBJ2-7; 13 bases are shared with TRBD2. Trimming cost V 4 bases and J 7 bases; bases outside gene matches: 4. The CDR3 has 14 amino acids. Germline V gene lookup returns CDR1 MGHRA and CDR2 YSYEKL. CDR3 residues: CASSRGLAGDEQYF. In DNA, the CDR3 is TGCGCCAGCAGCCGAGGACTAGCGGGAGATGAGCAGTACTTC.

This clonotype was seen many times. J is TRBJ2-2 and V is TRBV28; the match to TRBD2 covers 12 bases. This CDR3 is 17 amino acids long. Germline V gene lookup returns CDR1 MDHEN and CDR2 SYDVKM. V was clipped by 3 bases and J by 3 bases; unmatched bases: 5. The CDR3 DNA is TGTGCCAGCAGTTTTATCCGACTAGCGGGAGACACCGGGGAGCTGTTTTTT. Its translation: CASSFIRLAGDTGELFF.

The rearrangement uses TRBV12-3 or TRBV12-4 and TRBJ1-2, with D possibly TRBD1 on 5 matching bases. Deletions cut 1 base from V and 3 bases from J, with 12 bases between. This CDR3 is built from 15 residues. CDR3 residues: CASSLGGQGYYGYTF. The DNA for the CDR3 is TGTGCCAGCAGTTTAGGTGGTCAGGGTTACTATGGCTACACCTTC.

The V gene is TRBV19, the J gene TRBJ2-7; 10 nucleotides match TRBD1. Germline assignment: CDR1 LNHDA and CDR2 SQIVND (reference sequence). CDR3 length equals 13 residues. The V segment lost 7 bases and the J segment 6 bases; nucleotides outside the gene matches: 6. Here the CDR3 reads CASIATGGAEQYF. The DNA for the CDR3 is TGTGCCAGTATCGCGACAGGGGGCGCCGAGCAGTACTTC.

The CDR3 coding sequence is TGCAGTGCTAGAGGTAGGGCGGACTACTACGAGCAGTACTTC. This encodes CSARGRADYYEQYF. V gene TRBV20-1 combines with J gene TRBJ2-7; possibly TRBD2 for D (6 bases). Trimming removed 1 base from V and 3 bases from J, with 13 bases in between. This CDR3 spans 14 amino acids. CDR1 and CDR2 (germline): DFQATT, SNEGSKA (reference sequence).

At least ten counts were recorded for this clonotype. The rearrangement joins TRBV29-1 to TRBJ1-1; weak D call: TRBD1 (5 bases). Germline V CDR1 and CDR2: SQVTM, ANQGSEA. Trimming left V 4 bases short and J 7 bases short, with 19 bases between. The CDR3 covers 14 residues. The CDR3 protein is CSVGMWGLPLEAFF. The CDR3 coding sequence is TGCAGCGTTGGAATGTGGGGCCTACCCCTTGAAGCTTTCTTT.

This clonotype occurred a few times. CDR3 sequence (DNA): TGTGCCAGCCCGCCCTCGGGACAAATGAACACCGGGGAGCTGTTTTTT. Translated: CASPPSGQMNTGELFF. The V and J genes are TRBV28 and TRBJ2-2, with D possibly being TRBD1 (6 bases). Germline CDR1 MDHEN, CDR2 SYDVKM. There are 16 residues in the CDR3. V dropped 8 bases and J dropped 1 base, with 17 bases sitting between them.

This clonotype was seen only a few times. The chain carries TRBV7-2 and TRBJ2-7; the D gene could be TRBD1 or TRBD2 (5 bases each). V was shortened by 6 bases and J by 2 bases, with 14 bases between the two germline ends. Per germline, CDR1 SGHTA and CDR2 FQGNSA. CDR3 length: 14 amino acids. This CDR3 is CASSPPGRPYEQYF. In nucleotides, the CDR3 is TGTGCCAGCAGTCCACCGGGACGGCCCTACGAGCAGTACTTC.

The chain is built from TRBV4-2 and TRBJ2-5; 9 bases map to TRBD1. V dropped 4 bases and J dropped 5; count of bases not matched to a gene: 11. The germline V gene encodes CDR1 LGHNA and CDR2 YNFKEQ. The CDR3 has 16 amino acids. CDR3 bases: TGTGCCAGCAGCCTGCTTGGGACAGGGTTGTCGGAGACCCAGTACTTC. This codes for CASSLLGTGLSETQYF.

This clonotype was observed many times. The chain recombines TRBV7-2 with TRBJ2-3; D is ambiguous. V lost 7 bases to trimming and J lost 0 bases, with 17 bases between them. Germline lookup yields CDR1 SGHTA and CDR2 FQGNSA. CDR3 length: 16 amino acids. The CDR3 loop reads CASTTGTKTSTDTQYF. CDR3 in DNA: TGTGCCAGCACCACGGGCACAAAGACGAGCACAGATACGCAGTATTTT.

This clonotype was detected many times. The J gene is TRBJ1-5, the V gene TRBV7-9, with D possibly matching TRBD1 (6 bases). This CDR3 is 14 amino acids long. Germline values: CDR1 SEHNR, CDR2 FQNEAQ (reference sequence). V gave up 5 bases and J gave up 3 bases, with 11 bases separating them. DNA of the CDR3: TGTGCCAGCAGCCTGGGGGGGCACAATCAGCCCCAGCATTTT. Translating it yields CASSLGGHNQPQHF.

This clonotype has only a few counts. V gene TRBV6-1 combines with J gene TRBJ1-1; D gene unclear. V gave up 3 bases and J gave up 4 bases, with 18 bases separating them. The length of the CDR3 is 16 residues. Germline V CDR1 and CDR2: MNHNS, SASEGT. The DNA for the CDR3 is TGTGCCAGCAGTGACATTGATCGGGCCCCGGGCACTGAAGCTTTCTTT. This codes for CASSDIDRAPGTEAFF.

This clonotype was found a few times. The chain joins TRBV7-9 to TRBJ2-7; 8 nucleotides match TRBD2. The CDR3 has 14 residues. Per germline, CDR1 SEHNR and CDR2 FQNEAQ (reference sequence). Trimming took 6 bases from V and 5 from J; bases not matched to a gene: 9. The CDR3 loop reads CASRGSGSYDEQYF. Written as DNA, the CDR3 is TGTGCCAGCAGGGGAAGCGGGAGTTATGACGAGCAGTACTTC.

This clonotype was detected many times. The V and J genes are TRBV7-9 and TRBJ2-6; 9 positions match TRBD2. CDR3 length: 14 amino acids. Germline V CDR1 and CDR2: SEHNR, FQNEAQ (reference sequence). In nucleotides, the CDR3 is TGTGCGTTAGCGGGAGTGACTGGGGCCAACGTCCTGACTTTC. The encoded protein is CALAGVTGANVLTF.